A single T cell receptor beta chain is shown here with its context. Its antigen is still unknown. This record belongs to a study of cytomegalovirus exposure and HLA in healthy donors. Study observations and caveats: A highly shared variant cluster was judged a likely technical artifact. One variant, a missense change in DCLRE1C, was linked in a later analysis to TCR beta V- and J-gene trimming. The investigators catalogued 150 or so TCR beta chains as cytomegalovirus-associated.

Primers for the PCR totalled 60 Vbeta and 13 Jbeta. TCRdb's copy holds only in-frame clones and misses some; the assay was immunoSEQ multiplex PCR. The data show about 140,000 clones, around four fifths seen once. The germline CDR1 and CDR2 sequences are SGHAT and FQNNGV. The V segment lost 4 bases and the J segment 3 bases; nucleotides outside the gene matches: 5. The CDR3 sequence is 14 residues long. The sample taken for sequencing was PBMCs. The sequence derives from a boy aged 2 to 10 in good health and CMV-seronegative. The rearrangement links TRBV11-2 to TRBJ2-7, with TRBD1 identical over 8 bases. CDR3 loop: CASSYDRGGYEQYF. In DNA form, the CDR3 reads TGTGCCAGCAGCTACGACAGGGGAGGCTACGAGCAGTACTTC.